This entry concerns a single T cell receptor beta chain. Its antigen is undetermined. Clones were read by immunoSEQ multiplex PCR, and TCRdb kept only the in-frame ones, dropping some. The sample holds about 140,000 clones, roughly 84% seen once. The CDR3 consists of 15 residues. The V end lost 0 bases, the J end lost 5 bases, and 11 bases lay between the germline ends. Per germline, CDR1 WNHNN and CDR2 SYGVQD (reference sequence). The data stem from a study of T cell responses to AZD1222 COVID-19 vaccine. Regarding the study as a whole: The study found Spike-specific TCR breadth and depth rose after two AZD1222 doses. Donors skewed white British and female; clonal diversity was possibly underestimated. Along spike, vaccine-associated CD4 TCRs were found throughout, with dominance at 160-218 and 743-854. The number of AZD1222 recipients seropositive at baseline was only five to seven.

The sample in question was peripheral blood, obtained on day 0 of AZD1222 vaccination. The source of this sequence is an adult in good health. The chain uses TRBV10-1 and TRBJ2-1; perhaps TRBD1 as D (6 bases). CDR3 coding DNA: TGCGCCAGCAGTGAGTCGAGAGGACAGCACAATGAGCAGTTCTTC. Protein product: CASSESRGQHNEQFF.